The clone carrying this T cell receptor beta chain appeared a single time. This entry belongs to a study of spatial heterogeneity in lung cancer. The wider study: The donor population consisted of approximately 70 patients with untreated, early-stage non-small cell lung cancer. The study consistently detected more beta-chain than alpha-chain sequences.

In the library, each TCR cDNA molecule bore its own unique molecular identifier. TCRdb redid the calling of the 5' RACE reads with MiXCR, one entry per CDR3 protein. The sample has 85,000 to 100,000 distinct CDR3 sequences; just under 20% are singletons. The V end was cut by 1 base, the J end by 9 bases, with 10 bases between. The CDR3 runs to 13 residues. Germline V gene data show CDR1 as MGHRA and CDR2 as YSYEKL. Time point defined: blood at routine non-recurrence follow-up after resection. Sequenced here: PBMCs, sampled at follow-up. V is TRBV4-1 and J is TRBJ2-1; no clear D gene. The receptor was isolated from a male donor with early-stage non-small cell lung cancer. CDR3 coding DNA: TGCGCCAGCAGCCAAGTTCCCCCTGCTGAGCAGTTCTTC. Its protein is CASSQVPPAEQFF.